This paragraph reports one T cell receptor beta chain. Its antigen remains unidentified. Generated by immunoSEQ multiplex PCR, the TCRdb table keeps only in-frame clones and is missing some. This table holds 25,000 to 35,000 clones, 75% to 95% found once. This sample stems from a study of T cells after posttransplantation cyclophosphamide. The naive gate required viable CD3+CD4+ or CD3+CD8+ cells with CCR7+CD45RA+CD45RO-CD95-CD27+CD28+ phenotype. On the day of bone marrow donation, the related graft donor provided peripheral blood. Study observations and caveats: Donor-recipient repertoire similarity was low at 1-2 months, rising over year one. TRB clonality was highly associated with recipient CMV seropositivity and reactivation. Blood and skin or GI T cell repertoires showed limited TRB overlap.

The V gene's germline CDR1 is SGHNT and CDR2 YYREEE (reference sequence). The CDR3 runs 17 residues. V was shortened by 0 bases and J by 3 bases, with 17 bases between the two germline ends. What was sequenced was naive CD4+ T cells sorted from PBMCs. V gene TRBV5-4 combines with J gene TRBJ2-3, with D perhaps TRBD2 (7 bases). The sequence was collected from a woman aged 60-75 years in good health, CMV-negative, and a related stem cell transplant donor. The CDR3 sequence is CASSLAVMGGATDTQYF. The CDR3, as DNA: TGTGCCAGCAGCTTGGCCGTAATGGGGGGGGCAACAGATACGCAGTATTTT.